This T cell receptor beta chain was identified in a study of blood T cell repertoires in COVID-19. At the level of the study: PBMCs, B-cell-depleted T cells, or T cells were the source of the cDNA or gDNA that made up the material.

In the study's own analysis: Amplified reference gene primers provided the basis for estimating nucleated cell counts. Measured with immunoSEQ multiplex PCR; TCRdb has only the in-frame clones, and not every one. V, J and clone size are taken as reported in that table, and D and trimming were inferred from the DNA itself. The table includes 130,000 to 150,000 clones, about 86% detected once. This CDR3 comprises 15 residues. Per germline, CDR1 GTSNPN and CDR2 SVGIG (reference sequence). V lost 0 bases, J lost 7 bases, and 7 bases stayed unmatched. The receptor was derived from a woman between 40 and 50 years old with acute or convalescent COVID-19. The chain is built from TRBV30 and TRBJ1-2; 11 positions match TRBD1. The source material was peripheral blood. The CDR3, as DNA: TGTGCCTGGAGTGTAAAGGGACAGGGGGTTAGTGGCTACACCTTC. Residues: CAWSVKGQGVSGYTF.